The clone carrying this T cell receptor beta chain was found once. The target antigen is unknown. Profiling relied on immunoSEQ multiplex PCR, and the TCRdb table lists in-frame clones only, not all of them. The sample has 14,000 or so clones; 94% are singletons. These data are taken from a study of T cell clonotyping in hematopoietic cell transplantation. Study findings and constraints: At the given depth, recipient repertoires were over 95% de novo clonotypes. Broader posttransplant TCR repertoire diversity was predicted by graft donor and pretransplant recipient Inverse Simpson Index values.

The CDR3 loop spans 15 amino acids. Between the trimmed V and J ends, which lost 4 bases and 2 bases, there was a span of 15 bases. Germline V gene lookup returns CDR1 MGHRA and CDR2 YSYEKL. This chain links TRBV4-1 with TRBJ2-7; possible D gene TRBD1, 5 bases. This TCR came from a male patient aged 55-69 years who had an allogeneic stem cell transplant from an unrelated donor, so the T cells may come from the graft donor. Some clones in this sample may be carry-over from other donors' samples. This specimen was PBMCs, taken 30 days after allogeneic stem cell transplant. Here the CDR3 DNA reads TGCGCCAGCAGCCGGGCGGTGGGGCAGGCCTACGAGCAGTACTTC. Translated, it gives CASSRAVGQAYEQYF.